Sequencing of this T cell receptor beta chain was carried out in a study of T cells after yellow fever vaccination. TCRdb reprocessed the 5' RACE reads with MiXCR, giving one entry per CDR3 protein. Among about 160,000 distinct CDR3 sequences listed, more than 5.5% were seen once. The germline CDR1 and CDR2 sequences are SGHRS and YFSETQ. The CDR3 is 16 amino acids. V shed 6 bases, J shed 4 bases, and the junction held 9 bases outside the gene matches. The origin of this receptor is a man between 18 and 35 years old who received the YFV17D yellow fever vaccine. The chain combines TRBV5-1 with TRBJ2-1; TRBD1 agrees at 11 bases. Here the sequenced sample was CD4+ T cells sorted from PBMCs, taken 5 days after the first yellow fever vaccination. CDR3 bases: TGCGCCAGCATAGCGTCAGGGACAGGGGGTTACAATGAGCAGTTCTTC. It yields the protein CASIASGTGGYNEQFF.